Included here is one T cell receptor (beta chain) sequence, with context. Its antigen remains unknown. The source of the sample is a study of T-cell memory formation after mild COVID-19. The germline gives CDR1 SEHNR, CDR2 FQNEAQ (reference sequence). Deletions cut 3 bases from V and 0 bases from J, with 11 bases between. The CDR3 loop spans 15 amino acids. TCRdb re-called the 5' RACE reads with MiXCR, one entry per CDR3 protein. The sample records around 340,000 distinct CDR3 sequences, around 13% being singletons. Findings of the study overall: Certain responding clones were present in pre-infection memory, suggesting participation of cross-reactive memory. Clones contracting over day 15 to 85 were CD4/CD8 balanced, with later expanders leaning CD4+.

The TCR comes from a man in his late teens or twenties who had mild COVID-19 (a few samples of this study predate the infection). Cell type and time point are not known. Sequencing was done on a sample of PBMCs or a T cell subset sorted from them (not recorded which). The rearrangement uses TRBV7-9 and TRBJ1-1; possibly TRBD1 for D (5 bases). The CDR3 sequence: CASSLGRTLNTEAFF. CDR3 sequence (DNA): TGTGCCAGCAGCTTGGGACGGACGTTGAACACTGAAGCTTTCTTT.